This record covers a single T cell receptor beta chain. It has no known antigen specificity. No base quality values were provided; no much bigger clone lies one nucleotide off. The donors were healthy, HIV-negative adults with no recently reported acute infections or vaccinations. All donors were Caucasian adults living in Nashville, Tennessee, USA. CD4+ T cells were enriched through magnetic negative selection, after which naive cells were positively selected on CD45RA and the remaining negative fraction served as the memory subset. Blood was collected by leukapheresis, and PBMCs were isolated by Ficoll-Histopaque density gradient centrifugation and then cryopreserved in liquid nitrogen vapor phase. Analytical flow cytometry was used to check the purity and quantity of each magnetically sorted T cell population. From each sorted fraction, genomic DNA was isolated and quantified by UV absorbance on a Nanodrop 2000c.

Using the deep immunoSEQ assay, multiplex PCR amplified TCR CDR3 regions from genomic DNA. For each cell subset, the extracted genomic DNA was distributed evenly across all wells of several immunoSEQ 96-well plates, and each plate served as one replicate. For sorted subsets, around 200 ng genomic DNA, equal to about 30,000 T cell genomes, was loaded into each replicate PCR. The purified libraries were quantified using a Qubit 3.0 fluorometer, sized with a Bioanalyzer 2100, and then quantified again using the KAPA Library Quantification kit. Every immunoSEQ 96-well plate was sequenced on a dedicated single-read 150-cycle Illumina NextSeq 550 flow cell. The authors processed their data as follows. Because only junctional sequences without quality scores were contained in the immunoSEQ output, filtering matching that applied to full-length reads could not be performed. To assign V/J genes and CDR3, sequences were annotated using PyIR, a Python wrapper for IgBLAST v1.9, with IMGT germline references. Reads were filtered out if the reads had weak V/J assignments (E-value above 1e-6), no CDR3, stop codons, out-of-frame junctions, or ambiguous translated residues. V3J clonotypes were defined by identical inferred V gene, J gene, and CDR3 amino acid sequence. Percentage overlap between repertoires was computed as shared unique clonotypes divided by the size of the smaller repertoire. RTK rarefaction, the Chao1 estimator, and Recon v2.1 estimates of unobserved clonotypes were used to assess repertoire richness. For all TCRbeta clonotypes obtained by the gDNA method from several donors, generation probabilities were computed with OLGA. TCRdb obtained this table from immuneACCESS and retained in-frame rearrangements with V and J assigned. These tables miss some clones; where compared with another copy, unresolved V genes account for less than half of the shortfall, and the remainder is unexplained. V, J and clone size are those of that table, while D and trimming were read from the DNA. The sample includes 2 million to 3 million clones, with roughly 93% observed a single time. The ten largest clonotypes hold 0.35% to 0.45% of the sample.

This sample was taken from a study of shared clonotypes between healthy human individuals (TCRdb year 2020). Study-level background: The cohort included three men and a couple of women between 18 and 49 years of age. Per donor, three plates each were used for CD4 naive and CD4 memory, two for CD8 naive, and one for CD8 memory. Blood TCR repertoires of roughly five healthy adults were deeply sequenced to estimate repertoire size and the extent of clonotype sharing between individuals. Different laboratories and diverse techniques were used to prepare libraries and sequence TCR repertoires, to increase sequencing depth and limit assay-specific biases. Per donor, leukapheresis produced somewhere between about 0.8 and 9 billion PBMCs.

Results the study describes overall, beyond this receptor: Roughly 5.2% of naive CD4, around 4% of naive CD8, about 2.4% of memory CD4, and around 0.42% of memory CD8 clonotypes were shared across four donors. Sampling was limited to blood, and TCR repertoires in tissue likely differ from TCR repertoires in blood. Estimated clonotype richness was generally larger for naive than for memory subsets. Because the study included only a small number of donors, the genetic and exposure-history diversity represented was limited. Even with the large sequencing depth, rarefaction of the sorted-subset datasets indicated that sequencing was incomplete. Pairwise subsampling led to the expectation that sequencing depth would affect the degree of clonotype sharing among donors. Higher generation probabilities were observed for clonotypes shared by all four sorted-subset donors than for non-shared clonotypes.

The material sequenced was naive CD4+ T cells from PBMCs. The sample's cell subset or site label, decoded: CD45RA+ positively selected. The TCR originated in a man in his late teens or twenties in good health. Some clones in this sample may be carry-over from other donors' samples.

CDR3 loop: CASSYGLADQETQYF. The DNA sequence is TGTGCCAGCAGTTACGGACTAGCGGATCAAGAGACCCAGTACTTC. The chain is made from TRBV6-5 and TRBJ2-5, with 10 bases aligning to TRBD2. The CDR3 covers 15 residues, taking in both the cysteine and the phenylalanine. Only the CDR3 DNA is retained, 45 bases long and in frame from the first base. Trimming removed 2 bases from V and 2 bases from J; the gene matches leave 2 bases unexplained. CDR1 and CDR2 (MNHEY, SVGAGI) derive from the germline V gene.